The rows below give T cell receptor beta chains drawn from one sample of a study of blood T cells in healthy people across ages. TCRdb re-derived calls from the 5' RACE reads in MiXCR, one entry per CDR3 protein. This sample carries about 640,000 distinct CDR3 sequences, 58% of them seen once, and the ten largest clones take 35% to 40%. The sample comprised blood. These receptors all come from a man in his sixties in good health. CDR3s include the opening cysteine and the closing phenylalanine or tryptophan.

J gene: TRBJ1-2; V gene: TRBV6-6; CDR3 protein: CASSYGASKYGYTF
J gene: TRBJ2-2; V gene: TRBV7-2; CDR3 protein: CASSFGGLSGELFF
J gene: -; V gene: TRBV5-1; CDR3 protein: CASRGLALNEQYF
J gene: TRBJ2-5; V gene: TRBV7-2; CDR3 protein: CASSLEVAGETQYF
J gene: TRBJ1-5; V gene: TRBV5-1; CDR3 protein: CASRADSSQPQHF
J gene: TRBJ2-1; V gene: TRBV5-1; CDR3 protein: CASSKVRQARGNEQFF
J gene: TRBJ2-5; V gene: TRBV11-2; CDR3 protein: CASSSLLLAGVNEQYF
J gene: TRBJ2-7; V gene: TRBV20-1; CDR3 protein: CSARGDISYEQYF
J gene: TRBJ1-5; V gene: TRBV11-2; CDR3 protein: CASSIRDRAYSNQPQHF
J gene: TRBJ2-3; V gene: TRBV12-3/TRBV12-4; CDR3 protein: CASSFVGGADTEYF
J gene: TRBJ2-4; V gene: TRBV10-3; CDR3 protein: CAISGTSGGHYNEQYF
J gene: TRBJ2-7; V gene: TRBV2; CDR3 protein: CASNPETGYEQYF
J gene: TRBJ2-5; V gene: TRBV25-1; CDR3 protein: CASSDRPLETQYF